Shown below are 23 T cell receptor beta chains from a single sample sequenced in a study of blood T cell repertoires in COVID-19. Libraries were prepared by immunoSEQ multiplex PCR; TCRdb keeps only in-frame clonotypes and omits some of them. The sample includes about 300,000 clones, 89% of them seen just once. The sample consisted of PBMCs or T cells enriched from blood (not recorded which). These receptors originate from a woman aged 45-65 years who had been exposed to COVID-19.

The rearrangement joins TRBV25-1 to TRBJ2-5, with 9 bases fitting TRBD1. The CDR3 spans 13 residues. V dropped 7 bases and J dropped 5; count of bases not matched to a gene: 5. From germline, CDR1 is MGHDK and CDR2 SYGVNS. This CDR3 is CASKQGAGETQYF. The CDR3 nucleotides read TGTGCCAGCAAACAGGGGGCCGGGGAGACCCAGTACTTC.

The chain combines TRBV7-9 with TRBJ2-5; TRBD2 matches 7 bases. Germline trimming cut 11 bases from V and 1 base from J; bases unmatched to any gene: 4. In germline, CDR1 is SEHNR, CDR2 FQNEAQ (reference sequence). The CDR3 contains 12 residues. The CDR3 protein is CAGEGIQETQYF. CDR3 nucleotide sequence: TGTGCCGGGGAGGGGATCCAAGAGACCCAGTACTTC. Variable domain in full (rest from reference TRBV7-9 and TRBJ2-5): DTGVSQNPRHKITKRGQNVTFRCDPISEHNRLYWYRQTLGQGPEFLTYFQNEAQLEKSRLLSDRFSAERPKGSFSTLEIQRTEQGDSAMYLCAGEGIQETQYFGPGTRLLVL.

The chain carries TRBV3-1 (or the pseudogene TRBV3-2) and TRBJ1-6; D unresolved. CDR3 length: 13 amino acids. Germline V gives CDR1 LGHDT, CDR2 YNNKEL (reference sequence). V was shortened by 3 bases and J by 5 bases, with 5 bases between the two germline ends. The CDR3 nucleotides read TGTGCCAGCAGCCACCAGGATAATTCACCCCTCCACTTT. Protein: CASSHQDNSPLHF.

The chain combines TRBV6-5 with TRBJ1-6, with 7 bases fitting TRBD1. J lost 8 bases, V lost 6 bases, and 10 bases had no gene match. This CDR3 spans 15 amino acids. The germline V gene has CDR1 MNHEY and CDR2 SVGAGI. CDR3 coding DNA: TGTGCCAGCAGGGCCCCAACGACAGGGTATTCACCCCTCCACTTT. This translates into CASRAPTTGYSPLHF.

The rearrangement uses TRBV6-1 and TRBJ2-6; tentatively, D is TRBD1 (5 bases). Trimming took 1 base from V and 1 from J, leaving 8 bases between them. Per germline, CDR1 MNHNS and CDR2 SASEGT. This CDR3 spans 16 amino acids. The CDR3 reads CASSEVTGSGANVLTF. DNA of the CDR3: TGTGCCAGCAGTGAAGTTACAGGATCTGGGGCCAACGTCCTGACTTTC.

This clone was seen just once. V and J are TRBV4-2 and TRBJ2-2, with 15 bases lining up with TRBD2. CDR1 is LGHNA, CDR2 YNFKEQ, per germline. V shed 4 bases, J shed 3 bases, and the junction held 9 bases outside the gene matches. The CDR3 length is 19 residues. The CDR3 nucleotides read TGTGCCAGCAGCCCCCTCGGGACTAGCGGGGGGTTGTACACCGGGGAGCTGTTTTTT. It yields the protein CASSPLGTSGGLYTGELFF.

The rearrangement uses TRBV7-2 and TRBJ1-1; the match to TRBD1 covers 8 bases. CDR1 SGHTA and CDR2 FQGNSA come from the germline V gene. The CDR3 spans 16 residues. Trimming at V came to 5 bases and at J to 0 bases, leaving 8 bases not matched to a gene. CDR3 residues: CASSPGTGPMNTEAFF. CDR3 DNA: TGTGCCAGCAGCCCCGGGACAGGACCCATGAACACTGAAGCTTTCTTT.

The table lists this clone with a few counts. CDR3 amino acids: CASRVEGRSYSPLHF. The CDR3, as DNA: TGCGCCAGCAGGGTGGAGGGACGATCTTATTCACCCCTCCACTTT. The chain joins TRBV10-1 to TRBJ1-6; D may be TRBD1 (5 bases). From germline, CDR1 is WNHNN and CDR2 SYGVQD (reference sequence). The CDR3 has 15 amino acids. V gave up 6 bases and J gave up 8 bases, with 17 bases separating them.

J is TRBJ1-4 and V is TRBV4-2; weak D call: TRBD1 (5 bases). V was trimmed by 0 bases and J by 7 bases, leaving 12 bases between them. In germline, CDR1 is LGHNA, CDR2 YNFKEQ. The CDR3 spans 15 residues. CDR3 nucleotide sequence: TGTGCCAGCAGCCAAGAGGCAGGGAGGCGTGAAAAACTGTTTTTT. The encoded protein is CASSQEAGRREKLFF.

The rearrangement links TRBV6-5 to TRBJ2-2; D is ambiguous. Between the trimmed V and J ends, which lost 4 bases and 6 bases, there was a span of 3 bases. There are 11 residues in the CDR3. The V gene's germline CDR1 is MNHEY and CDR2 SVGAGI. CDR3 sequence (DNA): TGTGCCAGCAGTTTCGCCGGGGAGCTGTTTTTT. This gives the protein CASSFAGELFF.

This chain uses TRBV4-1 with TRBJ1-2; D uncertain. Germline V CDR1 and CDR2: MGHRA, YSYEKL. The V end was cut by 1 base, the J end by 8 bases, with 8 bases between. CDR3 length equals 12 residues. The CDR3 nucleotides read TGCGCCAGCAGCCAAGTGGAGGGCGGCTACACCTTC. Protein: CASSQVEGGYTF.

In its sample, this clone was seen once. The J gene is TRBJ2-3, the V gene TRBV4-2; TRBD2 agrees at 12 bases. Germline V gene sequence: CDR1 LGHNA, CDR2 YNFKEQ. Germline trimming cut 1 base from V and 0 bases from J; bases unmatched to any gene: 5. This CDR3 spans 18 amino acids. Here the CDR3 DNA reads TGTGCCAGCAGCCAAGTCGCGACTAGCGGGGGAAGCACAGATACGCAGTATTTT. It codes for CASSQVATSGGSTDTQYF.

The chain uses TRBV5-1 and TRBJ2-1; D is uncertain. The CDR3 runs to 13 residues. The germline gives CDR1 SGHRS, CDR2 YFSETQ. V lost 0 bases to trimming and J lost 9 bases, with 10 bases between them. CDR3 protein: CASSLGSVSEQFF. The CDR3 DNA reads as TGCGCCAGCAGCTTGGGGAGTGTAAGTGAGCAGTTCTTC.

This clone has just a few counts. V is TRBV27 and J is TRBJ2-7, with 8 bases aligning to TRBD1. CDR1 and CDR2 from the germline V gene are MNHEY and SMNVEV (reference sequence). V dropped 5 bases and J dropped 2; count of bases not matched to a gene: 5. The CDR3 has 14 residues. CDR3 loop: CASSARDRTYEQYF. The CDR3 DNA sequence: TGTGCCAGCAGTGCCCGGGACAGGACCTACGAGCAGTACTTC.

CDR3 loop: CASSPPPFQGMPQHF. CDR3 nucleotides: TGTGCCAGCAGCCCCCCCCCGTTTCAGGGGATGCCCCAGCATTTT. V usage is TRBV28 and J usage is TRBJ1-5; D might be TRBD1 (6 bases). The CDR3 extends over 15 amino acids. The ends were cut back, 6 bases at V and 9 bases at J, with 21 bases in the middle. The germline V gene has CDR1 MDHEN and CDR2 SYDVKM.

The V and J genes are TRBV27 and TRBJ2-5; D is perhaps TRBD2 (5 bases). Looked up from germline, CDR1 is MNHEY and CDR2 is SMNVEV (reference sequence). This CDR3 region has 13 residues. V lost 3 bases to trimming and J lost 9 bases, with 14 bases between them. The CDR3 here is CASSLREQTPQYF. The DNA of the CDR3 is TGTGCCAGCAGTTTGAGGGAGCAAACCCCCCAGTACTTC.

V usage is TRBV10-3 and J usage is TRBJ2-5; 7 bases match TRBD1. Germline V gene lookup returns CDR1 ENHRY and CDR2 SYGVKD. V lost 6 bases and J lost 2; bases outside the gene matches: 9. CDR3 length: 15 amino acids. In DNA, the CDR3 is TGTGCCATCAGAGAAAAGACAGGGAAACAAGAGACCCAGTACTTC. It translates to CAIREKTGKQETQYF.

V and J are TRBV5-1 and TRBJ1-6; 7 bases match TRBD1. Germline CDR1 is SGHRS and CDR2 is YFSETQ. V dropped 0 bases and J dropped 7; count of bases not matched to a gene: 4. This CDR3 spans 15 amino acids. CDR3 residues: CASSLEYRGNSPLHF. CDR3 bases: TGCGCCAGCAGCTTGGAATACAGGGGAAATTCACCCCTCCACTTT. Full variable domain (remainder filled in from reference TRBV5-1 and TRBJ1-6): KAGVTQTPRYLIKTRGQQVTLSCSPISGHRSVSWYQQTPGQGLQFLFEYFSETQRNKGNFPGRFSGRQFSNSRSEMNVSTLELGDSALYLCASSLEYRGNSPLHFGNGTRLTVT.

This chain uses TRBV30 with TRBJ2-2, with TRBD1 matching 8 bases. The CDR3 length is 13 residues. With V trimmed by 4 bases and J by 4 bases, 2 bases remained unmatched. Per germline, CDR1 GTSNPN and CDR2 SVGIG (reference sequence). The CDR3 nucleotides read TGTGCCTGGAACACAGGGGGCACCGGGGAGCTGTTTTTT. Its translation: CAWNTGGTGELFF.

The gene calls are TRBV3-1 (or the pseudogene TRBV3-2) and TRBJ1-2; no clear D gene. V was shortened by 4 bases and J by 3 bases, with 18 bases between the two germline ends. The germline V gene has CDR1 LGHDT and CDR2 YNNKEL (reference sequence). CDR3 length: 16 residues. The CDR3 reads CASSPQRTGEDYGYTF. The CDR3 DNA reads as TGTGCCAGCAGCCCCCAGAGGACGGGAGAGGACTATGGCTACACCTTC.

The V gene is TRBV29-1, the J gene TRBJ1-4; no reliable D call. Germline CDR1 SQVTM, CDR2 ANQGSEA. This CDR3 has 15 residues. With 1 base removed from V and 14 bases from J, the gap between germline ends came to 23 bases. CDR3 residues: CSVEAPRSHPYGLFF. The CDR3 DNA reads as TGCAGCGTTGAAGCGCCCCGCTCTCATCCTTACGGGCTGTTTTTT.

The chain recombines TRBV28 with TRBJ1-2; D gene unclear. Trimming left V 6 bases short and J 0 bases short, with 5 bases between. This CDR3 is built from 12 residues. CDR1 and CDR2 from the germline V gene are MDHEN and SYDVKM. CDR3 DNA: TGTGCCAGCAGGCAGTCTAACTATGGCTACACCTTC. This codes for CASRQSNYGYTF.

The CDR3 bases are TGTGCCAGCAGCTTGAAATCAGGGGCAACTAATGAAAAACTGTTTTTT. This sequence encodes CASSLKSGATNEKLFF. The genes are TRBV5-4 and TRBJ1-4; D is possibly TRBD1 (6 bases). The germline gives CDR1 SGHNT, CDR2 YYREEE (reference sequence). The CDR3 contains 16 residues. Trimming pared 1 base from V and 0 bases from J, leaving 10 bases between.